The clone carrying this TCR beta chain was counted a few times. Antigen unknown. The V gene lost 0 bases and the J gene lost 4 bases, with 10 bases spanning the gap. This CDR3 is 14 amino acids long. The germline V gene encodes CDR1 SGHDT and CDR2 YYEEEE. The data were produced by immunoSEQ multiplex PCR, yet TCRdb's version contains in-frame clones alone and is incomplete. This table holds fewer than 40,000 clones, about four fifths found once. These data originate in a study of radiotherapy plus CTLA-4 blockade in lung cancer. Study-level findings and limits: Some TCR clones had been derived from tumors. These clones expanded in peripheral blood after radiotherapy plus ipilimumab.

Receiving focal radiation plus CTLA-4 blockade with ipilimumab were patients who had chemo-refractory metastatic non-small-cell lung cancer. The gene calls are TRBV5-6 and TRBJ1-2, with D perhaps TRBD1 (6 bases). This sequence was found in a human donor with non-small cell lung cancer that progressed on radiotherapy plus ipilimumab. The specimen comprised peripheral blood, sampled from a patient treated with radiotherapy plus ipilimumab. The CDR3 region is CASSLGGLGYGYTF. DNA for the CDR3: TGTGCCAGCAGCTTGGGGGGGCTGGGCTATGGCTACACCTTC.